Below, one T cell receptor beta chain is given with its context. Its specificity is unknown. The V gene's germline CDR1 is SGHTA and CDR2 FQGNSA. V lost 6 bases, J lost 4 bases, and 12 bases lay in between. The CDR3 has 13 amino acids. The data stem from a study of CD8 T cells in ankylosing spondylitis. General study results and limits: Peripheral blood samples showed relatively rare disease-linked clones, and these clones were CD8+. Disease-associated clones were reportedly significantly overrepresented in matched ankylosing spondylitis synovial fluid.

TCR beta libraries were made by quantitative 5'-RACE with molecular barcodes. One entry per CDR3 protein, called by TCRdb with MiXCR from the 5' RACE reads. The repertoire holds a few hundred thousand distinct CDR3 sequences, with around 20% as singletons. This TCR was recovered from a male donor with ankylosing spondylitis or in good health (not recorded which). Sample: blood, either unsorted or a sorted T cell fraction (not recorded which). The rearrangement uses TRBV7-2 and TRBJ1-1; possible D gene TRBD1, 5 bases. The CDR3 DNA follows: TGTGCCAGCAGGCTAGGGGTAGCCACTGAAGCTTTCTTT. Amino acid sequence: CASRLGVATEAFF.